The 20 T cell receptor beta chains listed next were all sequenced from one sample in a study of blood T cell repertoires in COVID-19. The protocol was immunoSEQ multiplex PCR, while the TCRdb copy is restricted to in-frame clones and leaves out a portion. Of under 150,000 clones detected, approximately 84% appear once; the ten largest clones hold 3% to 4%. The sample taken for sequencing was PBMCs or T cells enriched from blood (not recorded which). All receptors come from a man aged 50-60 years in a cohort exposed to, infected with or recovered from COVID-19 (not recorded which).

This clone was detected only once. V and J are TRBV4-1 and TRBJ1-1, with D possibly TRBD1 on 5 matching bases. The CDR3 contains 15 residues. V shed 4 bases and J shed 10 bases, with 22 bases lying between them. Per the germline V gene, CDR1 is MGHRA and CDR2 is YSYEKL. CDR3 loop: CASSRILQGGRRAFF. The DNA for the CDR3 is TGCGCCAGCAGCCGAATCCTCCAGGGAGGTAGAAGAGCTTTCTTT.

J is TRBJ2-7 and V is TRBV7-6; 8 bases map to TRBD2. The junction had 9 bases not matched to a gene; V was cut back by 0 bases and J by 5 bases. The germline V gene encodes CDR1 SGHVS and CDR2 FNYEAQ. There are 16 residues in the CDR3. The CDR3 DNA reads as TGTGCCAGCAGCTTAGCTAGGACGGGAGGGCCAAACGAGCAGTACTTC. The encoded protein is CASSLARTGGPNEQYF.

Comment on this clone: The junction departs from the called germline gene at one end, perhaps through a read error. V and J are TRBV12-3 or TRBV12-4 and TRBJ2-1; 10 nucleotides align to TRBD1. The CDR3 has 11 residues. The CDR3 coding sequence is TGTGCCAGCAGCTGGGGGACAGGGGTGCTCTTC. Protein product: CASSWGTGVLF.

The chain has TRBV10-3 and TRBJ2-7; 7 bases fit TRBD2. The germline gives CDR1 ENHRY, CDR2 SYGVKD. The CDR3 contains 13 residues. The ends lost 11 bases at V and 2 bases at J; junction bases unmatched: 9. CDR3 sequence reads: CAAAGGVAYEQYF. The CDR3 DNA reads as TGTGCCGCCGCTGGGGGGGTAGCCTACGAGCAGTACTTC.

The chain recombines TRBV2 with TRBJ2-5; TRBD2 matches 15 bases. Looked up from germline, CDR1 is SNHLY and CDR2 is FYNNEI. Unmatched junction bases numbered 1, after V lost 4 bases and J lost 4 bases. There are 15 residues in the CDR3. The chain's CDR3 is CASSGGLAGGETQYF. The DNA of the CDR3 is TGTGCCAGCAGTGGGGGACTAGCGGGAGGAGAGACCCAGTACTTC.

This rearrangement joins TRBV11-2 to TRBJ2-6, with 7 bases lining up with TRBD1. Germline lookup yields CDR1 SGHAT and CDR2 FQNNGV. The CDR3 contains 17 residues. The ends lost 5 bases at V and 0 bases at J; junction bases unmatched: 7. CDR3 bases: TGTGCCAGCAGCATCCGGGACAGATCCTCTGGGGCCAACGTCCTGACTTTC. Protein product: CASSIRDRSSGANVLTF.

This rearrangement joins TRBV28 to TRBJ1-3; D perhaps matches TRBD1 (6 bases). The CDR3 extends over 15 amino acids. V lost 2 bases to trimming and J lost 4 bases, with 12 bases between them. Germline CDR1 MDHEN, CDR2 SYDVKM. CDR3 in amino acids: CASSLLTGIGNTIYF. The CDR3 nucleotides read TGTGCCAGCAGTTTACTCACAGGGATCGGAAACACCATATATTTT. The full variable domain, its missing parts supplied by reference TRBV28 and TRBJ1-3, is DVKVTQSSRYLVKRTGEKVFLECVQDMDHENMFWYRQDPGLGLRLIYFSYDVKMKEKGDIPEGYSVSREKKERFSLILESASTNQTSMYLCASSLLTGIGNTIYFGEGSWLTVV.

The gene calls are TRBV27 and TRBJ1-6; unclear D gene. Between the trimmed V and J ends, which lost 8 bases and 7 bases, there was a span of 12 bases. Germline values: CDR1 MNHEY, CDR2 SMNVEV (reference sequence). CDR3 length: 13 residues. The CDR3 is CASRWERNSPLHF. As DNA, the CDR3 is TGTGCCAGCCGATGGGAGAGGAATTCACCCCTCCACTTT.

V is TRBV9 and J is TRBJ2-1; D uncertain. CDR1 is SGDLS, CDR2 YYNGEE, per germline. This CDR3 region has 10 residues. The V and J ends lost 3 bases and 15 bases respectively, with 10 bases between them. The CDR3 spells CASSGPGGFF. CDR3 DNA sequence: TGTGCCAGCAGCGGGCCTGGTGGGTTCTTC. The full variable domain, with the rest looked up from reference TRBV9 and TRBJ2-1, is DSGVTQTPKHLITATGQRVTLRCSPRSGDLSVYWYQQSLDQGLQFLIQYYNGEERAKGNILERFSAQQFPDLHSELNLSSLELGDSALYFCASSGPGGFFGPGTRLTVL.

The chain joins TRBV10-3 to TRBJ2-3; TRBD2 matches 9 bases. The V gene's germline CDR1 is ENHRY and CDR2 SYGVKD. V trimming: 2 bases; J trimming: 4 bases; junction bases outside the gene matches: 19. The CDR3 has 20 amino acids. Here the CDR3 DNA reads TGTGCCATCAGTGAGACCCTCGCGGGCGGGGGGGCCGGTGGAGCAGATACGCAGTATTTT. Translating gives CAISETLAGGGAGGADTQYF.

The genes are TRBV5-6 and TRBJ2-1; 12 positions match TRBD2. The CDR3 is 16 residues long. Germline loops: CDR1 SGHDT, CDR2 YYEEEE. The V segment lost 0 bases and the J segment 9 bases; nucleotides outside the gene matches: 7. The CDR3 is CASSLGLAGGFSEQFF. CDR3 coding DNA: TGTGCCAGCAGCTTGGGGCTAGCGGGAGGGTTCAGTGAGCAGTTCTTC.

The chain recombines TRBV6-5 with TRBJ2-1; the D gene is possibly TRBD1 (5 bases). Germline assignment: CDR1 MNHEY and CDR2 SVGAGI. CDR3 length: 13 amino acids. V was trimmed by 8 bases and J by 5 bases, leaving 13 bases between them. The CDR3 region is CASWGAADNEQFF. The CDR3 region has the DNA TGTGCCAGCTGGGGCGCCGCGGACAATGAGCAGTTCTTC.

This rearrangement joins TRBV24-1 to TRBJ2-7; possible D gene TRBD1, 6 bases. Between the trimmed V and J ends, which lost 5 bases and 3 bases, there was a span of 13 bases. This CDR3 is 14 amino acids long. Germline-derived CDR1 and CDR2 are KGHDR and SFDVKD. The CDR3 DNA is TGTGCCACCAGTGCGGGGTGGGGGCACTACGAGCAGTACTTC. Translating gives CATSAGWGHYEQYF.

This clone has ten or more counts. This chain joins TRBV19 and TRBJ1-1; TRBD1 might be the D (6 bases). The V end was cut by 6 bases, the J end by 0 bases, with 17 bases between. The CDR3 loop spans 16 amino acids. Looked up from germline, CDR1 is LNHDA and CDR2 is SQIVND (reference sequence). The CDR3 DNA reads TGTGCCAGTAGCGACCTGACAGGAAGGATGAACACTGAAGCTTTCTTT. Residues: CASSDLTGRMNTEAFF.

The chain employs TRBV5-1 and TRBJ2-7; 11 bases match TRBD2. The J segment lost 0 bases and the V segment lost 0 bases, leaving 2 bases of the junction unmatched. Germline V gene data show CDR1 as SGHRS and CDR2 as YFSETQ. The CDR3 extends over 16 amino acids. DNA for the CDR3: TGCGCCAGCAGCTTGGTTGGGACTAGCGGCTCCTACGAGCAGTACTTC. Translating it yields CASSLVGTSGSYEQYF.

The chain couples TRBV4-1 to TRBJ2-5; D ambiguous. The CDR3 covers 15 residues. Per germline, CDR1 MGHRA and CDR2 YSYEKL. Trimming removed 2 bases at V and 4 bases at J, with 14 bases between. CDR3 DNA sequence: TGCGCCAGCAGCCAATTTCGCACTGGCGGAGAGACCCAGTACTTC. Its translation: CASSQFRTGGETQYF.

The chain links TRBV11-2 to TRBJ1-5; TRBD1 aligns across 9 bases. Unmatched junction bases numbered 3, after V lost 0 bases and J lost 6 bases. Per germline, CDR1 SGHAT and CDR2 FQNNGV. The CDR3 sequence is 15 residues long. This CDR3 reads CASSLDDRGFQPQHF. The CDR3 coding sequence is TGTGCCAGCAGCTTAGACGACAGGGGGTTTCAGCCCCAGCATTTT.

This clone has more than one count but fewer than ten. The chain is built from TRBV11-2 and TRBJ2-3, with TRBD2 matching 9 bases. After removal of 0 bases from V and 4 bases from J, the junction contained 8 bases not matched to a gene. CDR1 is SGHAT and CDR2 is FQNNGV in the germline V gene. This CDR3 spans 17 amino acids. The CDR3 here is CASSLERGGAIADTQYF. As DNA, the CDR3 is TGTGCCAGCAGCTTAGAGCGCGGGGGGGCAATCGCAGATACGCAGTATTTT.

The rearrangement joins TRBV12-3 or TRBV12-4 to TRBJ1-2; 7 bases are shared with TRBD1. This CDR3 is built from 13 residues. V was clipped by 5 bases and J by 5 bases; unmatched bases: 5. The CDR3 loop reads CASSPGGLYGYTF. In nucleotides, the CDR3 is TGTGCCAGCAGTCCAGGGGGACTTTATGGCTACACCTTC.

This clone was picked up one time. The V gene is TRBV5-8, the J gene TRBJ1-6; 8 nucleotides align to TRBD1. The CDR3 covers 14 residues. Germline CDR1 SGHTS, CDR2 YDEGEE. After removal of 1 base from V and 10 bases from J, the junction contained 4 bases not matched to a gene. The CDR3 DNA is TGTGCCAGCAGCTTGATCCAGGGGGCATCACCCCTCCACTTT. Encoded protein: CASSLIQGASPLHF. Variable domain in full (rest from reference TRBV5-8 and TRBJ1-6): EAGVTQSPTHLIKTRGQQATLRCSPISGHTSVYWYQQALGLGLQFLLWYDEGEERNRGNFPPRFSGRQFPNYSSELNVNALELEDSALYLCASSLIQGASPLHFGNGTRLTVT.